The T cell receptor beta chain under discussion was sequenced for a study of patients and donors after allogeneic stem cell transplantation. TCRdb reprocessed the RT-PCR reads via MiXCR and lists one record per CDR3 protein. The sample includes hundreds of thousands of distinct CDR3 sequences, 15% to 20% of them seen just once. Germline-derived CDR1 and CDR2 are SGHVS and FQNEAQ. CDR3 size: 13 residues. V lost 1 base, J lost 6 bases, and 10 bases lay in between. The V gene is TRBV7-8, the J gene TRBJ2-7; D unclear. This sequence was found in a human donor who was either an allogeneic HSCT recipient or a stem cell or donor lymphocyte infusion donor (not recorded which). It is not recorded whose cells these are; they may come from a transplant donor. Sequenced input: blood, either unsorted or a sorted T cell fraction (not recorded which). The CDR3, as DNA: TGTGCCAGCAGCTTAGGCGAATTCCTCGAGCAGTACTTC. Encoded protein: CASSLGEFLEQYF.